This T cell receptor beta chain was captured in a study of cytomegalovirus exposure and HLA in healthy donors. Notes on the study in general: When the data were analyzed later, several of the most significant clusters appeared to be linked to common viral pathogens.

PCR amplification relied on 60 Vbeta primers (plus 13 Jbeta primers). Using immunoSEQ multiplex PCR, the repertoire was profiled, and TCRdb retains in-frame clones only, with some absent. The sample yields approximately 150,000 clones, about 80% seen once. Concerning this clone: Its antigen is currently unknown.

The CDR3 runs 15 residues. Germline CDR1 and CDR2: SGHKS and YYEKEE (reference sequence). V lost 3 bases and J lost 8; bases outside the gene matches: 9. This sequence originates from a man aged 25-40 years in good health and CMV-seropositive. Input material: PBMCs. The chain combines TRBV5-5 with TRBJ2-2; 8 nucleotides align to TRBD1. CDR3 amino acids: CASSSLQGVKGELFF. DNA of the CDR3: TGTGCCAGCAGCTCGCTACAGGGGGTGAAAGGGGAGCTGTTTTTT.